Shown below are 17 T cell receptor beta chains from a single sample sequenced in a study of shared clonotypes between healthy human individuals. Clones were read by immunoSEQ multiplex PCR, and TCRdb kept only the in-frame ones, dropping some. The sample consists of around 1.4 million clones, 98% of them appearing once. The sample consisted of naive CD4+ T cells sorted from blood. The subset denotes: CD45RA+ positively selected. The receptors derive from a man younger than 40 in good health.

The V and J genes are TRBV28 and TRBJ2-7; no definite D call. Trimming took 5 bases from V and 3 from J, leaving 14 bases between them. Per germline, CDR1 MDHEN and CDR2 SYDVKM. The CDR3 sequence is 14 residues long. The CDR3 DNA sequence: TGTGCCAGCAGTCCAAGACCCACGGGCTACGAGCAGTACTTC. Translation gives CASSPRPTGYEQYF.

V is TRBV10-2 and J is TRBJ2-7; D may correspond to TRBD1 or TRBD2 (5 bases each). This CDR3 has 13 amino acids. Germline V gene data show CDR1 as WSHSY and CDR2 as SAAADI. V was trimmed by 7 bases and J by 2 bases, leaving 12 bases between them. For the CDR3, the DNA is TGCGCCAGCACTCGGGACGCTGCCTACGAGCAGTACTTC. It encodes CASTRDAAYEQYF.

V is TRBV18 and J is TRBJ2-2, with a possible D match to TRBD1 (6 bases). Trimming stripped 4 bases from V and 3 bases from J, with 9 bases between. The CDR3 is made up of 14 amino acids. Germline V gene lookup returns CDR1 KGHSH and CDR2 LQKENI. CDR3 sequence reads: CASSRAGDTGELFF. The CDR3 DNA follows: TGTGCCAGCTCACGAGCAGGGGACACCGGGGAGCTGTTTTTT.

For this clone: The same CDR3 can be traced to other DNA sequences in this sample. The chain recombines TRBV7-2 with TRBJ2-1; 8 bases are a match to TRBD1. CDR3 length: 14 amino acids. The J segment lost 5 bases and the V segment lost 5 bases, leaving 5 bases of the junction unmatched. The germline V gene encodes CDR1 SGHTA and CDR2 FQGNSA. CDR3 region: CASSLRQGNNEQFF. CDR3 in DNA: TGTGCCAGCAGCCTACGACAGGGGAACAATGAGCAGTTCTTC.

The V call is TRBV10-3, the J call TRBJ2-1; 11 nucleotides align to TRBD2. The CDR3 length is 15 residues. V trimming: 9 bases; J trimming: 6 bases; junction bases outside the gene matches: 10. Germline V gives CDR1 ENHRY, CDR2 SYGVKD. CDR3 in amino acids: CAIARASGGTNEQFF. The CDR3 bases are TGTGCCATTGCTCGGGCTAGCGGGGGGACCAATGAGCAGTTCTTC.

The CDR3 DNA reads as TGCAGCGCCCGGGACAGACTAAACACCGGGGAGCTGTTTTTT. Protein sequence: CSARDRLNTGELFF. The chain is built from TRBV29-1 and TRBJ2-2; the match to TRBD1 covers 7 bases. Germline assignment: CDR1 SQVTM and CDR2 ANQGSEA. This CDR3 is built from 14 residues. Trimming took 7 bases from V and 2 from J; bases not matched to a gene: 7.

This clone has only one observation. J is TRBJ2-7 and V is TRBV6-5; D is possibly TRBD1 (5 bases). CDR3 size: 13 residues. CDR1 is MNHEY and CDR2 is SVGAGI in the germline V gene. The germline V and J ends were trimmed by 3 bases and 6 bases, with 12 bases remaining between them. CDR3 amino acids: CASSYRQGREQYF. In nucleotides, the CDR3 is TGTGCCAGCAGTTATAGGCAGGGTCGCGAGCAGTACTTC.

The chain combines TRBV30 with TRBJ1-1; possible D gene TRBD1, 6 bases. The V and J ends lost 5 bases and 4 bases respectively, with 11 bases between them. Germline lookup yields CDR1 GTSNPN and CDR2 SVGIG (reference sequence). The CDR3 extends over 12 amino acids. The CDR3 sequence is CAWGPGATEAFF. The CDR3, as DNA: TGTGCCTGGGGTCCAGGGGCCACTGAAGCTTTCTTT. The full variable domain, with the rest looked up from reference TRBV30 and TRBJ1-1, is SQTIHQWPATLVQPVGSPLSLECTVEGTSNPNLYWYRQAAGRGLQLLFYSVGIGQISSEVPQNLSASRPQDRQFILSSKKLLLSDSGFYLCAWGPGATEAFFGQGTRLTVV.

This chain links TRBV29-1 with TRBJ2-3; D unresolved. The CDR3 consists of 14 residues. Trimming removed 4 bases at V and 2 bases at J, with 13 bases between. Germline values: CDR1 SQVTM, CDR2 ANQGSEA. The CDR3 reads CSVGNTIFTDTQYF. CDR3 DNA: TGCAGCGTTGGCAATACAATCTTCACAGATACGCAGTATTTT.

The chain employs TRBV5-1 and TRBJ2-7, with D maybe TRBD2 (5 bases). The CDR3 spans 15 residues. The germline gives CDR1 SGHRS, CDR2 YFSETQ. With 1 base removed from V and 3 bases from J, the gap between germline ends came to 14 bases. CDR3 in DNA: TGCGCCAGCAGCTTGACAGACCCCGGGATCTACGAGCAGTACTTC. Translated: CASSLTDPGIYEQYF.

The chain couples TRBV15 to TRBJ2-7; a possible D gene is TRBD2 (6 bases). Trimming took off 0 bases at V and 3 bases at J, with 18 bases between the two ends. The CDR3 sequence is 17 residues long. Germline V CDR1 and CDR2: LNHNV, YYDKDF (reference sequence). The CDR3 DNA reads as TGTGCCACCAGCAGAGATAGGAGGGATCGTCTCCTCTACGAGCAGTACTTC. Translated: CATSRDRRDRLLYEQYF. The full variable domain, in which reference TRBV15 and TRBJ2-7 provide the parts outside the CDR3, is DAMVIQNPRYQVTQFGKPVTLSCSQTLNHNVMYWYQQKSSQAPKLLFHYYDKDFNNEADTPDNFQSRRPNTSFCFLDIRSPGLGDTAMYLCATSRDRRDRLLYEQYFGPGTRLTVT.

J is TRBJ2-7 and V is TRBV7-8; the D gene is possibly TRBD2 (5 bases). CDR3 size: 15 residues. The V gene's germline CDR1 is SGHVS and CDR2 FQNEAQ. V was pared by 5 bases and J by 0 bases, with 14 bases between. CDR3 sequence reads: CASSLRTEISYEQYF. CDR3 coding DNA: TGTGCCAGCAGCCTAAGGACTGAAATCTCCTACGAGCAGTACTTC.

The chain links TRBV7-2 to TRBJ2-1; TRBD2 aligns across 11 bases. V shed 5 bases and J 8 bases; nucleotides not matched to a gene: 11. Germline lookup yields CDR1 SGHTA and CDR2 FQGNSA. There are 16 residues in the CDR3. The CDR3 sequence: CASSPDSGRAMYEQFF. CDR3 nucleotide sequence: TGTGCCAGCAGCCCAGATAGCGGGAGGGCAATGTATGAGCAGTTCTTC.

The chain recombines TRBV6-1 with TRBJ2-7; tentative D call: TRBD1 (7 bases). V gave up 4 bases and J gave up 4 bases, with 14 bases separating them. Per germline, CDR1 MNHNS and CDR2 SASEGT. This CDR3 spans 14 amino acids. The CDR3 DNA is TGTGCCAGCAGTGTTTCCAGGGGGGATTACGAGCAGTACTTC. This gives the protein CASSVSRGDYEQYF.

The V and J genes are TRBV30 and TRBJ1-5, with 8 nucleotides matching TRBD1. The CDR3 runs to 14 residues. V lost 0 bases, J lost 2 bases, and 0 bases stayed unmatched. Germline CDR1 and CDR2: GTSNPN and SVGIG (reference sequence). DNA of the CDR3: TGTGCCTGGAGTGTACAGGGGGGCAATCAGCCCCAGCATTTT. Protein sequence: CAWSVQGGNQPQHF.

The chain couples TRBV5-1 to TRBJ1-1; D remains ambiguous. Trimming stripped 0 bases from V and 1 base from J, with 7 bases between. The V gene's germline CDR1 is SGHRS and CDR2 YFSETQ. The CDR3 is made up of 14 amino acids. CDR3 residues: CASSLGRSNTEAFF. In DNA form, the CDR3 reads TGCGCCAGCAGCTTGGGCCGCTCGAACACTGAAGCTTTCTTT.

The genes are TRBV5-4 and TRBJ2-2; D possibly corresponds to TRBD1 (5 bases). Germline CDR1 reads SGHNT; CDR2 reads YYREEE (reference sequence). Trimming removed 3 bases at V and 6 bases at J, with 18 bases between. This CDR3 has 16 amino acids. CDR3: CASSYAGQPRSGELFF. The CDR3 nucleotides are TGTGCCAGCAGCTATGCAGGGCAGCCACGGTCCGGGGAGCTGTTTTTT.